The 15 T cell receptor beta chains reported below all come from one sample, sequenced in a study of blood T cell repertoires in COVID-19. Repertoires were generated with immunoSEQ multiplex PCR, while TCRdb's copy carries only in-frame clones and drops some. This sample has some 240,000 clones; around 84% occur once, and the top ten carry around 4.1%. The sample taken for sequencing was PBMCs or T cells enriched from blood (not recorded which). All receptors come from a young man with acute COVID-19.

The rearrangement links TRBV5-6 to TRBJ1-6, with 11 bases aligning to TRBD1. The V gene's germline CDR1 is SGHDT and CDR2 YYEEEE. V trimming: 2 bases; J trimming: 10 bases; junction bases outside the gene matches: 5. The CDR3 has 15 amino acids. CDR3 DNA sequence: TGTGCCAGCAGCTTCTGGGACAGGGGGAGATCACCCCTCCACTTT. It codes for CASSFWDRGRSPLHF.

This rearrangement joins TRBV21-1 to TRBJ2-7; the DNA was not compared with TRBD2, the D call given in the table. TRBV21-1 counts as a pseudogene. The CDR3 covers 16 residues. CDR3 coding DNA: TGTGCCAGCAGCAAAGCAGTCCTTCGCACTTCCTACGAGCAGTACGTC. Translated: CASSKAVLRTSYEQYV.

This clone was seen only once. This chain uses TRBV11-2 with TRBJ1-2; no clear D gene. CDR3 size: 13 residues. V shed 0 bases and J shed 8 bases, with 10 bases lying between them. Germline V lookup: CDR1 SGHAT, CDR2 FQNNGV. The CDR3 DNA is TGTGCCAGCAGCTTAGAGGTTTTTGGCGGCTACACCTTC. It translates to CASSLEVFGGYTF.

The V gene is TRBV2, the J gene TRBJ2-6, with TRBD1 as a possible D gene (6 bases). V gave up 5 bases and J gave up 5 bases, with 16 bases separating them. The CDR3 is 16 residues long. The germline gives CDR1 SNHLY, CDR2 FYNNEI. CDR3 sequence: CASSRDTAFRANVLTF. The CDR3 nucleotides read TGTGCCAGCAGTCGGGACACCGCTTTTCGGGCCAACGTCCTGACTTTC.

The CDR3 reads CASSFQGREQFF. The CDR3 region has the DNA TGTGCCAGCAGTTTTCAGGGGCGTGAGCAGTTCTTC. The chain links TRBV6-5 to TRBJ2-1; D might be TRBD1 (6 bases). The CDR3 is 12 residues long. Germline V CDR1 and CDR2: MNHEY, SVGAGI. V lost 4 bases to trimming and J lost 9 bases, with 10 bases between them.

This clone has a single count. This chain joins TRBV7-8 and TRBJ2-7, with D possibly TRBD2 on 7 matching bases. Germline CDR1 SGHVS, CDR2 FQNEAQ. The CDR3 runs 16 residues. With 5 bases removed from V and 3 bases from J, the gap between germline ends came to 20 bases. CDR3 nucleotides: TGTGCCAGCAGCCCCGGGGGGACAAGCCTAGACTACGAGCAGTACGTC. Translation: CASSPGGTSLDYEQYV.

In DNA form, the CDR3 reads TGTGCCACCAGTGGGGCTGGAACAGATACGCAGTATTTT. Translating it yields CATSGAGTDTQYF. The chain links TRBV24-1 to TRBJ2-3, with D hard to call. V was clipped by 5 bases and J by 3 bases, with 8 bases between them. The germline gives CDR1 KGHDR, CDR2 SFDVKD. The CDR3 length is 13 residues.

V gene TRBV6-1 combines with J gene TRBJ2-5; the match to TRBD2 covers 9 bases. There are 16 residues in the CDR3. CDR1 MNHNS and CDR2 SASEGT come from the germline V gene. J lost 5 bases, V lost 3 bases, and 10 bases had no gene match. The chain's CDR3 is CASSDLRGGGLETQYF. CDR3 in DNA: TGTGCCAGCAGTGATCTTCGCGGGGGGGGACTGGAGACCCAGTACTTC.

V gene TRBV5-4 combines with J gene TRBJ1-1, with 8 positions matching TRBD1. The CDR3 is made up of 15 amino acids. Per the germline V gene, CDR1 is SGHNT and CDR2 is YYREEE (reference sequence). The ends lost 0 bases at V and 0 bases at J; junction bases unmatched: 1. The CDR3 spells CASSLGTGLNTEAFF. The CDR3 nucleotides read TGTGCCAGCAGCTTGGGGACAGGGTTGAACACTGAAGCTTTCTTT.

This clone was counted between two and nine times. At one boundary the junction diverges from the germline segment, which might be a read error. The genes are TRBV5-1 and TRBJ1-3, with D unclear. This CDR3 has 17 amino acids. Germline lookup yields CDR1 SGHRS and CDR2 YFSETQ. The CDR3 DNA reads TGTGCCAGCAGCTTGGCGCCGGTCTCGAGCTCTGGAAACACCATATATTTT. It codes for CASSLAPVSSSGNTIYF.

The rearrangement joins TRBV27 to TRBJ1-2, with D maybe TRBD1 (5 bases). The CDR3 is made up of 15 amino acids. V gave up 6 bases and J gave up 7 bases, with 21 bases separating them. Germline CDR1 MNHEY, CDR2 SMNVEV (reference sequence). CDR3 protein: CASSPSGGMARGYTF. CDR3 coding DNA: TGTGCCAGCAGCCCCTCTGGGGGGATGGCTCGTGGCTACACCTTC.

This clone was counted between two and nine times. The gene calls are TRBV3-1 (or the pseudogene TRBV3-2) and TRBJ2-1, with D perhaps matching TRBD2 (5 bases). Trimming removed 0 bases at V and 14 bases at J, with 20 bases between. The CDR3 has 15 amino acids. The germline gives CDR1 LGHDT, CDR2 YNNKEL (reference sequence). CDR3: CASSQDAVSGRGEFF. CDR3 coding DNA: TGTGCCAGCAGCCAAGATGCGGTCTCGGGCCGGGGTGAGTTCTTC.

CDR3 sequence reads: CASTKGVNTEAFF. The CDR3 bases are TGTGCCAGTACAAAGGGAGTGAACACTGAAGCTTTCTTT. This rearrangement joins TRBV19 to TRBJ1-1; no firm D call. V lost 7 bases and J 0 bases, leaving 9 bases between the germline ends. Germline lookup yields CDR1 LNHDA and CDR2 SQIVND (reference sequence). The length of the CDR3 is 13 residues.

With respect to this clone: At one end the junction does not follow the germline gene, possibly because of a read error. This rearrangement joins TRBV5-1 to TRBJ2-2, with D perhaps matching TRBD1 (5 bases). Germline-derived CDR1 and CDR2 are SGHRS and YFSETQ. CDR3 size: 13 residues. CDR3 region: CASSLGQTGELFF. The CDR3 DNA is TGTGCCAGCAGCTTGGGGCAAACCGGGGAGCTGTTTTTT.

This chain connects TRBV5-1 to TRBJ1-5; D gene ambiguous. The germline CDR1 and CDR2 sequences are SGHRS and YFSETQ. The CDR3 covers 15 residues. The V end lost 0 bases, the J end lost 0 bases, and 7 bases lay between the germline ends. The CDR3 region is CASSLDPYSNQPQHF. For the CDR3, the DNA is TGCGCCAGCAGCTTGGATCCTTATAGCAATCAGCCCCAGCATTTT. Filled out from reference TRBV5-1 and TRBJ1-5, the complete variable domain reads KAGVTQTPRYLIKTRGQQVTLSCSPISGHRSVSWYQQTPGQGLQFLFEYFSETQRNKGNFPGRFSGRQFSNSRSEMNVSTLELGDSALYLCASSLDPYSNQPQHFGDGTRLSIL.